This TCR beta chain was retrieved from a study of shared clonotypes between healthy human individuals. The study's findings and limits: Donor scarcity curtailed the genetic and exposure-history diversity represented herein. Among non-shared clonotypes, generation probabilities were lower than among those shared by all four donors.

V shed 5 bases and J 1 base; nucleotides not matched to a gene: 3. The V gene's germline CDR1 is MNHEY and CDR2 SMNVEV (reference sequence). The CDR3 has 14 amino acids. On this clone: The antigen is not known. The same CDR3 can be traced to other DNA sequences in this sample.

As defined, naive CD8 cells were CD45RO-negative and positively selected for CCR7, with terminally differentiated effector memory CD45RA+ cells excluded. The data were produced by immunoSEQ multiplex PCR, yet TCRdb's version contains in-frame clones alone and is incomplete. The profile shows 650,000 to 800,000 clones, roughly 94% of them singletons. The rearrangement uses TRBV27 and TRBJ2-7; 9 bases are shared with TRBD2. The clonotype comes from a man under 40 in good health. Sequencing was performed on naive CD8+ T cells sorted from blood. This CDR3 reads CASSPGLASYEQYF. CDR3 nucleotide sequence: TGTGCCAGCAGTCCCGGACTAGCGTCCTACGAGCAGTACTTC.